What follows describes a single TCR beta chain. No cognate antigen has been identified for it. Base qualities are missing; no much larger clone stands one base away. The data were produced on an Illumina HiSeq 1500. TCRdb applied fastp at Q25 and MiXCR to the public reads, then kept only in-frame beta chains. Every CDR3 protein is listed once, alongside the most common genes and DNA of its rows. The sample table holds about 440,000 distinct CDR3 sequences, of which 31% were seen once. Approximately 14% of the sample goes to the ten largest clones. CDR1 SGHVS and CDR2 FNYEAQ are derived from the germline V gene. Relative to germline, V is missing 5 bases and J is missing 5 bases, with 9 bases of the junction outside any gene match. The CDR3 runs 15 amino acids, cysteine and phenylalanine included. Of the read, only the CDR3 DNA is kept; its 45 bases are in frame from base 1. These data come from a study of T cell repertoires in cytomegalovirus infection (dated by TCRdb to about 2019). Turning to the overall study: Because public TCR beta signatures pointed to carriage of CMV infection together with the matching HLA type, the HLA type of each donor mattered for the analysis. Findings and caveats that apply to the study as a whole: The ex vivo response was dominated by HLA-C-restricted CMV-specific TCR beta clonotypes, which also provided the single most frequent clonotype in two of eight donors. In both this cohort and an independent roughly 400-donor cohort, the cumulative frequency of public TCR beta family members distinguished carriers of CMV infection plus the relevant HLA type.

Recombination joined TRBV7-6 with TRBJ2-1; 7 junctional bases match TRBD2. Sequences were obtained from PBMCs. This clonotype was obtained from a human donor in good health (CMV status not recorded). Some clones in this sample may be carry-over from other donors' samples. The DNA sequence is TGTGCCAGCAGCATAACCGGGGGGATAAACAATGAGCAGTTCTTC. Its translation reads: CASSITGGINNEQFF.